These 8 T cell receptor beta chains were sequenced from one sample in a study of shared clonotypes between healthy human individuals. TCRdb's table, derived via immunoSEQ multiplex PCR, lists solely in-frame clones and lacks some. The table shows about 560,000 clones, with around 78% occurring only once. The material sequenced was PBMCs. Source of these receptors: a woman between 40 and 50 years old in good health. Some clones in this sample may be carry-over from other donors' samples.

The gene calls are TRBV6-5 and TRBJ2-3; TRBD2 agrees at 8 bases. The CDR3 has 16 residues. V lost 4 bases and J lost 0; bases outside the gene matches: 6. Germline loops: CDR1 MNHEY, CDR2 SVGAGI. This chain's CDR3 is CASSLLAGGSTDTQYF. CDR3 DNA sequence: TGTGCCAGCAGTTTGCTAGCGGGCGGAAGCACAGATACGCAGTATTTT.

V usage is TRBV28 and J usage is TRBJ1-5; no firm D call. This CDR3 is 12 amino acids long. Between the trimmed V and J ends, which lost 2 bases and 5 bases, there was a span of 4 bases. Germline values: CDR1 MDHEN, CDR2 SYDVKM. The CDR3 coding sequence is TGTGCCAGCAGTTTAGCGTATCAGCCCCAGCATTTT. It yields the protein CASSLAYQPQHF. The full variable domain, with the rest looked up from reference TRBV28 and TRBJ1-5, is DVKVTQSSRYLVKRTGEKVFLECVQDMDHENMFWYRQDPGLGLRLIYFSYDVKMKEKGDIPEGYSVSREKKERFSLILESASTNQTSMYLCASSLAYQPQHFGDGTRLSIL.

The chain combines TRBV19 with TRBJ2-1, with 9 bases lining up with TRBD1. Germline V gene lookup returns CDR1 LNHDA and CDR2 SQIVND (reference sequence). The CDR3 covers 15 residues. After removal of 5 bases from V and 7 bases from J, the junction contained 9 bases not matched to a gene. This chain's CDR3 is CASSPGTGLGNEQFF. As DNA, the CDR3 is TGTGCCAGTAGTCCCGGGACAGGGTTAGGAAATGAGCAGTTCTTC.

This chain links TRBV28 with TRBJ2-7; no clear D gene. There are 14 residues in the CDR3. In germline, CDR1 is MDHEN, CDR2 SYDVKM. Between the trimmed V and J ends, which lost 2 bases and 6 bases, there was a span of 14 bases. The CDR3 sequence: CASSLVVGRSEQYF. The CDR3 DNA is TGTGCCAGCAGTTTAGTTGTAGGGCGGAGCGAGCAGTACTTC.

This sequence joins TRBV7-3 and TRBJ2-7; D might be TRBD1 (6 bases). V lost 8 bases to trimming and J lost 5 bases, with 22 bases between them. Looked up from germline, CDR1 is SGHTA and CDR2 is FQGTGA. This CDR3 spans 15 amino acids. The CDR3 DNA is TGTGCCAGCGCCCCCCAGGGGACCCCCATCGACGAGCAGTACTTC. Protein sequence: CASAPQGTPIDEQYF.

The CDR3 sequence: CASSKTGNYGYTF. The CDR3, as DNA: TGTGCCAGTAGTAAGACAGGGAACTATGGCTACACCTTC. The V gene is TRBV19, the J gene TRBJ1-2, with 7 bases identical to TRBD1. Trimming at V came to 4 bases and at J to 2 bases, leaving 1 base not matched to a gene. CDR1 LNHDA and CDR2 SQIVND come from the germline V gene (reference sequence). This CDR3 comprises 13 residues.

The chain combines TRBV11-2 with TRBJ2-7; tentative D call: TRBD1 (6 bases). Between the trimmed V and J ends, which lost 5 bases and 4 bases, there was a span of 18 bases. CDR3 length: 15 amino acids. Per the germline V gene, CDR1 is SGHAT and CDR2 is FQNNGV. CDR3 coding DNA: TGTGCCAGCAGCCTAAACAGGGATTTAGTATACGAGCAGTACTTC. It translates to CASSLNRDLVYEQYF.

The chain has TRBV5-1 and TRBJ1-1; 7 bases match TRBD1. Germline CDR1 reads SGHRS; CDR2 reads YFSETQ. Trimming took 4 bases from V and 6 from J; bases not matched to a gene: 9. The length of the CDR3 is 14 residues. The CDR3 sequence is CASSPVTGTAEAFF. DNA of the CDR3: TGCGCCAGCAGCCCGGTGACAGGGACGGCTGAAGCTTTCTTT.